This T cell receptor beta chain was captured in a study of shared T cell receptors in the human thymus. In germline, CDR1 is MDHEN, CDR2 SYDVKM. The V end was cut by 5 bases, the J end by 3 bases, with 11 bases between. The CDR3 has 13 residues. Only in-frame clones appear in the TCRdb table, and some are missing; sequencing was by immunoSEQ multiplex PCR. Of over 350,000 clones listed, approximately 95% are singletons. The sequence was collected from a human donor. The sequenced sample was thymocytes. This chain connects TRBV28 to TRBJ2-7; D is possibly TRBD2 (6 bases). The CDR3 sequence: CASSPGARYEQYF. DNA for the CDR3: TGTGCCAGCAGTCCGGGAGCTCGCTACGAGCAGTACTTC. Full variable domain (remainder filled in from reference TRBV28 and TRBJ2-7): DVKVTQSSRYLVKRTGEKVFLECVQDMDHENMFWYRQDPGLGLRLIYFSYDVKMKEKGDIPEGYSVSREKKERFSLILESASTNQTSMYLCASSPGARYEQYFGPGTRLTVT.